These 2 T cell receptor beta chains were all obtained from the same sample, sequenced in a study of blood T cells in healthy people across ages. A J-beta primer mix and a sample-barcoded 5' primer were used in a second PCR of roughly 6 to 12 cycles. TCRdb used MiXCR to reprocess the 5' RACE reads, holding one entry per CDR3 protein. The data hold approximately 830,000 distinct CDR3 sequences, with roughly 60% observed a single time. The specimen was blood. The receptors shown here come from a man aged 25 to 45 in good health.

This clonotype was seen a handful of times. The chain joins TRBV4-2 to TRBJ1-2; D unresolved. The CDR3 runs 15 residues. Germline CDR1 reads LGHNA; CDR2 reads YNFKEQ. Trimming pared 0 bases from V and 0 bases from J, leaving 8 bases between. DNA of the CDR3: TGTGCCAGCAGCCAAGAACCAGGAACTAACTATGGCTACACCTTC. This encodes CASSQEPGTNYGYTF.

The chain recombines TRBV27 with TRBJ2-6; 8 nucleotides agree with TRBD1. Germline trimming cut 6 bases from V and 4 bases from J; bases unmatched to any gene: 5. From germline, CDR1 is MNHEY and CDR2 SMNVEV (reference sequence). The length of the CDR3 is 15 residues. The CDR3 region has the DNA TGTGCCAGCAGCTGGGACAGGCGCGGGGCCAACGTCCTGACTTTC. Its protein is CASSWDRRGANVLTF.